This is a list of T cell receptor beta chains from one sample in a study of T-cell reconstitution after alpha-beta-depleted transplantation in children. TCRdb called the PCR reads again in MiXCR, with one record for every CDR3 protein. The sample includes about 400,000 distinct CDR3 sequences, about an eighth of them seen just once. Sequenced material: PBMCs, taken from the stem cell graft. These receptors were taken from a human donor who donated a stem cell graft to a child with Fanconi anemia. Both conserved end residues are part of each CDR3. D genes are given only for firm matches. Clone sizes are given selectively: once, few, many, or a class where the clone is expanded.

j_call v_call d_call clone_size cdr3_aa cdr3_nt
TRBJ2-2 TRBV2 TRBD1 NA CASSGVGQTNTGELFF TGTGCCAGCAGTGGGGTGGGACAGACGAACACCGGGGAGCTGTTTTTT
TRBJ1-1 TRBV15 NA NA CATSRDRADTEAFF TGTGCCACCAGCAGAGACAGGGCCGACACTGAAGCTTTCTTT
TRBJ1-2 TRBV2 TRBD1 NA CTSSTQDRGYYGYTF TGTACCAGCAGTACCCAGGACAGGGGATACTATGGCTACACCTTC
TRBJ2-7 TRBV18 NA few CASSPSPSSGKYEQYF TGTGCCAGCTCACCCTCTCCTTCTTCCGGCAAGTACGAGCAGTACTTC
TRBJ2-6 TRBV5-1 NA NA CASSSATGVNVLTF TGCGCCAGCAGCTCAGCGACAGGAGTCAACGTCCTGACTTTC
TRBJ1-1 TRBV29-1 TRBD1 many CSVDGTGNTEAFF TGCAGCGTTGATGGGACAGGGAACACTGAAGCTTTCTTT
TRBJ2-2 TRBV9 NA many CASSPRTANTGELFF TGTGCCAGCAGCCCCCGGACAGCGAACACCGGGGAGCTGTTTTTT
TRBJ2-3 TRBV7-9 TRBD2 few CASSDSGGITDTQYF TGTGCCAGCAGTGACAGCGGGGGAATCACAGATACGCAGTATTTT
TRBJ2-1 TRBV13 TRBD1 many CASSLGGQGDEQFF TGTGCCAGCAGCTTAGGAGGACAGGGGGATGAGCAGTTCTTC
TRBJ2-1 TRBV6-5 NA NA CASSSAPGPQFF TGTGCCAGCAGTTCCGCACCGGGACCACAGTTCTTC
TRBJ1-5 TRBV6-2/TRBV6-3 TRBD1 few CASSQDRANQPQHF TGTGCCAGCAGCCAGGACAGGGCTAATCAGCCCCAGCATTTT
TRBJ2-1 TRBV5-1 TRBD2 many CASQGLAGGRDEQFF TGCGCCAGCCAGGGTCTAGCGGGGGGGCGAGATGAGCAGTTCTTC
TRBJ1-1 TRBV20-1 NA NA CSAPLTGRDEAFF TGCAGTGCCCCCCTTACGGGGCGGGATGAAGCTTTCTTT
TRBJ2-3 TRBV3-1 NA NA CASSQHYNTDTQYF TGTGCCAGCAGCCAGCACTACAACACAGATACGCAGTATTTT
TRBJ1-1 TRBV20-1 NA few CSARNRIGYTEAFF TGCAGTGCTCGAAACCGAATAGGATACACTGAAGCTTTCTTT
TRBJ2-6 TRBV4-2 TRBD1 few CASSQEEDRVTGANVLTF TGTGCCAGCAGCCAAGAAGAGGACAGGGTAACTGGGGCCAACGTCCTGACTTTC
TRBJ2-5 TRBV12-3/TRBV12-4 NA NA CASSPDSAETQYF TGTGCCAGCAGTCCCGACAGCGCGGAGACCCAGTACTTC
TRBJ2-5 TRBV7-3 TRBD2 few CASSLGLGGGAGETQYF TGTGCCAGCAGCTTAGGACTCGGCGGGGGGGCCGGAGAGACCCAGTACTTC
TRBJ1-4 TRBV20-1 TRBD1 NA CSAREKGQGYNEKLFF TGCAGTGCTAGGGAGAAAGGACAGGGGTATAATGAAAAACTGTTTTTT
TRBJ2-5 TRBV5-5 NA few CASSLVLSHQETQYF TGTGCCAGCAGCTTGGTTTTATCACATCAAGAGACCCAGTACTTC
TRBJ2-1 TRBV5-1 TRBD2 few CASSLVASTSGGGEQFF TGCGCCAGCAGCTTGGTCGCTTCGACTAGCGGGGGGGGTGAGCAGTTCTTC
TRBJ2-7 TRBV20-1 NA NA CSASGVSNEQYF TGCAGTGCCAGTGGGGTCTCCAACGAGCAGTACTTC
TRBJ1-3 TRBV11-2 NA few CASSLEATGTGNTIYF TGTGCCAGCAGCTTAGAAGCCACAGGGACTGGAAACACCATATATTTT
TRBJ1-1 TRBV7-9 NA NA CASSRDGVGTEAFF TGTGCCAGCAGCCGCGACGGGGTAGGCACTGAAGCTTTCTTT